A selection of T cell receptor beta chains follows, all from one sample in a study of T-cell reconstitution after alpha-beta-depleted transplantation in children. Each CDR3 protein gets one entry after TCRdb re-called the PCR reads with MiXCR. Of some 550,000 distinct CDR3 sequences in the sample, about 17% were seen once. Here the sequenced sample was PBMCs from the stem cell graft donor, taken from the stem cell graft. The source is a human donor who donated a stem cell graft to a child with acute lymphoblastic leukemia. The CDR3 runs from the conserved cysteine through the conserved F or W. The D gene is left open where the match is weak. Part of the rows lack a size; the others show once, few, many or a class for expanded clones.

V gene	J gene	clone size	CDR3 length	D gene	CDR3 DNA	CDR3 protein
TRBV5-6	TRBJ1-2	few	15	-	TGTGCCAGCACCACTGGGGGGGCCAACAACTATGGCTACACCTTC	CASTTGGANNYGYTF
TRBV4-1	TRBJ1-1	-	13	-	TGCGCCAGCAGCCAAGAGTATGTATCTGAAGCTTTCTTT	CASSQEYVSEAFF
TRBV12-3/TRBV12-4	TRBJ2-7	few	12	-	TGTGCCAGCGCTATAGGGTTTTACGAGCAGTACTTC	CASAIGFYEQYF
TRBV1	TRBJ2-1	-	15	-	TGCACCAGCAGCCCCCGGACTAGCGGGAGCAGAGAGCAGTTCTTC	CTSSPRTSGSREQFF
TRBV5-8	TRBJ2-3	-	14	-	TGTGCCAGCAGCCCCGTCGCATACTTCGATACGCAGTATTTT	CASSPVAYFDTQYF
TRBV3-1	TRBJ2-6	-	20	TRBD1	TGTGCCAGCAGCCACGTCAACCGGGACAGGGGGAGATCTGGGGCCAACGTCCTGACTTTC	CASSHVNRDRGRSGANVLTF
TRBV2	TRBJ1-2	few	12	-	TGTGCCAGCAATAGCAGGGGTGCCCACTACACCTTC	CASNSRGAHYTF
TRBV3-1	TRBJ2-3	-	15	-	TGTGCCAGCAGCCAAGGCACTACCCGCACAGATACGCAGTATTTT	CASSQGTTRTDTQYF
TRBV20-1	TRBJ2-7	-	13	-	TGCAGTGCTAGCTCGACAGGCGCCTACGAGCAGTACTTC	CSASSTGAYEQYF
TRBV7-2	TRBJ2-1	once	15	TRBD1	TGTGCCAGCAGCTCGGACAGGGGCACCTACAATGAGCAGTTCTTC	CASSSDRGTYNEQFF
TRBV7-6	TRBJ2-7	-	12	-	TGTGCCAGCAGCCAACAAGCGCACGAGCAGTACTTC	CASSQQAHEQYF
TRBV4-2	TRBJ2-7	-	16	-	TGTGCCAGCAGCCAAGATAGTAGGGGCTTAGACTACGAGCAGTACTTC	CASSQDSRGLDYEQYF
TRBV6-1	TRBJ1-3	many	14	-	TGTGCCAGCAGTGAAGTGGGGTCGCCCCGGGACGGCCGTTTT	CASSEVGSPRDGRF
TRBV4-1	TRBJ2-7	-	15	-	TGCGCCAGCAGCCAATTCCACGGGCTGCTCTACGAGCAGTACTTC	CASSQFHGLLYEQYF
TRBV4-1	TRBJ2-3	-	18	TRBD2	TGCGCCAGCAGCCTGGGACTAGCGGGAGTCATGGGCACAGATACGCAGTATTTT	CASSLGLAGVMGTDTQYF
TRBV10-1	TRBJ2-4	-	14	-	TGCGCCAGCAGTGAGTCGCCCCCTCAGGACATTCAGTACTTC	CASSESPPQDIQYF
TRBV5-1	TRBJ1-1	-	13	TRBD1	TGCGCCAGCAGCCACGGGACAGGGACCGAAGCTTTCTTT	CASSHGTGTEAFF
TRBV27	TRBJ2-2	-	19	TRBD1	TGTGCCAGCAGTCCCCCAACCGGGACAGCGAAAACGAACACCGGGGAGCTGTTTTTT	CASSPPTGTAKTNTGELFF
TRBV19	TRBJ1-1	few	17	-	TGTGCCAGTAGTATAGTGCACCGCTCCTACATGAACACTGAAGCTTTCTTT	CASSIVHRSYMNTEAFF
TRBV5-1	TRBJ1-1	few	14	-	TGCGCCAGCACACAGGGACCCATGAACACTGAAGCTTTCTTT	CASTQGPMNTEAFF
TRBV3-1	TRBJ2-7	-	11	-	TGTGCCAGCAGCGTCCGAGGAGAGCAGTACTTC	CASSVRGEQYF
TRBV3-1	TRBJ2-3	few	19	-	TGTGCCAGCAGCCAAGGAGGGGTGTGGGCTAGCGAATACACAGATACGCAGTATTTT	CASSQGGVWASEYTDTQYF
TRBV19	TRBJ2-1	-	14	-	TGTGCCAGTGAGGGGATCGGCTCCTACAATGAGCAGTTCTTC	CASEGIGSYNEQFF
TRBV5-1	TRBJ2-7	few	15	TRBD2	TGCGCCAGCAGCTTGAACGGGAGGGGAGCCTACGAGCAGTACTTC	CASSLNGRGAYEQYF
TRBV12-3/TRBV12-4	TRBJ1-5	-	16	TRBD1	TGTGCCAGCAGTTTGGGGACAGGGGGCTTCTGGCAGCCCCAGCATTTT	CASSLGTGGFWQPQHF
TRBV7-6	TRBJ1-4	-	15	TRBD1	TGTGCCAGCAGCCTAGGACAGGCGATCGGTGAAAAACTGTTTTTT	CASSLGQAIGEKLFF
TRBV5-1	TRBJ2-7	-	15	-	TGCGCCAGCAGCTTGGGGGGATATCGCCTCTACGAGCAGTACTTC	CASSLGGYRLYEQYF
TRBV12-3/TRBV12-4	TRBJ1-5	-	12	-	TGTGCCAGCAGACTTGACGACGTGCCCCAGCATTTT	CASRLDDVPQHF
TRBV30	TRBJ2-3	-	16	TRBD1	TGTGCCTGGAGTGTACAGGGGTTGAGGTTCACAGATACGCAGTATTTT	CAWSVQGLRFTDTQYF
TRBV4-1	TRBJ2-7	-	13	-	TGCGCCAGCAGCCAAGACCGCCTCTACGAGCAGTACTTC	CASSQDRLYEQYF
TRBV3-1	TRBJ1-3	-	12	-	TGTGCCAGCAGCCAATGGGGAAACACCATATATTTT	CASSQWGNTIYF
TRBV5-1	TRBJ2-1	few	15	-	TGCGCCAGCACTCCCCCCTCACCAATCTACAATGAGCAGTTCTTC	CASTPPSPIYNEQFF
TRBV13	TRBJ2-7	few	14	-	TGTGCCAGCAGCTTAGGACAGGGAATCTACGAGCAGTACTTC	CASSLGQGIYEQYF
TRBV28	TRBJ2-3	-	15	TRBD2	TGTGCCAGCAGCCAGCGCGGGGGGGGCACAGATACGCAGTATTTT	CASSQRGGGTDTQYF
TRBV3-1	TRBJ2-5	-	15	-	TGTGCCAGCAGCCAAGCAGTGGGAGGCGGAGAGACCCAGTACTTC	CASSQAVGGGETQYF
TRBV9	TRBJ2-5	few	16	-	TGTGCCAGCAGCGTAGGCCCAAGGACTGGTGAAGAGACCCAGTACTTC	CASSVGPRTGEETQYF
TRBV6-5	TRBJ1-2	-	16	-	TGTGCCAGCAGTTCGACCTTGGGACCAAATCTCTATGGCTACACCTTC	CASSSTLGPNLYGYTF
TRBV19	TRBJ2-7	-	12	TRBD2	TGTGCCAGTAGTATAAGAGAGCGGGAAAAGTACTTC	CASSIREREKYF
TRBV29-1	TRBJ2-1	few	12	TRBD2	TGCAGCGTTGAGGTAGCGGGAGGGCTTCAGTTCTTC	CSVEVAGGLQFF
TRBV5-1	TRBJ1-2	few	12	-	TGCGCCAGCAGCAAAACAAATTATGGCTACACCTTC	CASSKTNYGYTF
TRBV5-1	TRBJ1-5	few	17	-	TGCGCCAGCAGCTCCGAATCGACAGGTAATAGCAATCAGCCCCAGCATTTT	CASSSESTGNSNQPQHF
TRBV18	TRBJ2-6	few	15	-	TGTGCCAGCTCACCTTCCGCCTCTGGGGCCAACGTCCTGACTTTC	CASSPSASGANVLTF
TRBV6-5	TRBJ1-2	-	15	-	TGTGCCAGCAGTTACTTGGGGGGGCTCAACTATGGCTACACCTTC	CASSYLGGLNYGYTF
TRBV12-3/TRBV12-4	TRBJ2-2	-	17	-	TGTGCCAGCAGCCCGCAGATACAGAGGGCCAACACCGGGGAGCTGTTTTTT	CASSPQIQRANTGELFF
TRBV5-1	TRBJ2-1	-	17	-	TGCGCCAGCAGCTTGGCCGTTTTAAGGGACATAGGACATGAGCAGTTCTTC	CASSLAVLRDIGHEQFF
TRBV6-6	TRBJ2-7	many	15	TRBD2	TGTGCCAGCAGTTATAGCGCCGGGACTAGCAACGAGCAGTACTTC	CASSYSAGTSNEQYF
TRBV27	TRBJ2-7	-	17	TRBD2	TGTGCCAGCAGTCCCTTGACTGGCGGGAGGGCCGGAGGGGAGCAGTACTTC	CASSPLTGGRAGGEQYF
TRBV3-1	TRBJ1-1	-	15	TRBD1	TGTGCCAGCAGCTCCCAAGGGGGCTTCGGCACTGAAGCTTTCTTT	CASSSQGGFGTEAFF
TRBV29-1	TRBJ1-1	-	12	-	TGCAGCGTTGTAAGGGGTAACACTGAAGCTTTCTTT	CSVVRGNTEAFF
TRBV5-1	TRBJ2-3	-	15	-	TGCGCCAGCAGCTTGGTAGCGCTCCGCACAGATACGCAGTATTTT	CASSLVALRTDTQYF